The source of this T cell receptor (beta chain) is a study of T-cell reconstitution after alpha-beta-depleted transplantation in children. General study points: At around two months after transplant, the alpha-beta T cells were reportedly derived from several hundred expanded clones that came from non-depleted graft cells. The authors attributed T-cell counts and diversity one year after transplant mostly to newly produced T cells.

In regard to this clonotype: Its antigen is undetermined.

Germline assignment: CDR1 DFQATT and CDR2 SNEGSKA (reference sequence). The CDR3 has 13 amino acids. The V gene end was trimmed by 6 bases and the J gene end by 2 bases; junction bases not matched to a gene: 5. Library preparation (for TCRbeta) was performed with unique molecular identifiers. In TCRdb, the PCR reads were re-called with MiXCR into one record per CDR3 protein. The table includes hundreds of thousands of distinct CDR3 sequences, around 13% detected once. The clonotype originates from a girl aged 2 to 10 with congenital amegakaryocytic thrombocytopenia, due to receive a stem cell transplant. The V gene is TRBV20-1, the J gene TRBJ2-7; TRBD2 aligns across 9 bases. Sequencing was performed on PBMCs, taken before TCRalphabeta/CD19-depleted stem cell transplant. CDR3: CSALASGTYEQYF. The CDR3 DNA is TGCAGTGCCCTTGCTAGCGGGACCTACGAGCAGTACTTC.